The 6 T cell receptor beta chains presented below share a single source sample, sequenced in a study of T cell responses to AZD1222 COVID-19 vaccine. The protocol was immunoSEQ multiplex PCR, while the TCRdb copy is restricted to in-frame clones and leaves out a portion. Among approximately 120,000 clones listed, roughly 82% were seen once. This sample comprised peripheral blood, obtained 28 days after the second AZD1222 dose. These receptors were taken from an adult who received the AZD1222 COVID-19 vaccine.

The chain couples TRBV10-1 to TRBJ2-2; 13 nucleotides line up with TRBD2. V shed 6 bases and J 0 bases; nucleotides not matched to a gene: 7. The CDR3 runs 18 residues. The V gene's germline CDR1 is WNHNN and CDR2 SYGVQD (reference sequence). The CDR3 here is CASRPGLAGATNTGELFF. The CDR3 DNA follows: TGCGCCAGCAGACCCGGACTAGCGGGGGCTACGAACACCGGGGAGCTGTTTTTT.

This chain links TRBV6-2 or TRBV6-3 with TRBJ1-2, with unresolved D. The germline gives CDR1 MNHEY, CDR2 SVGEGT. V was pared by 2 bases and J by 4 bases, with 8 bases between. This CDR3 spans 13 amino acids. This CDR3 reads CASSYGPGYGYTF. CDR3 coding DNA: TGTGCCAGCAGTTACGGACCGGGCTATGGCTACACCTTC.

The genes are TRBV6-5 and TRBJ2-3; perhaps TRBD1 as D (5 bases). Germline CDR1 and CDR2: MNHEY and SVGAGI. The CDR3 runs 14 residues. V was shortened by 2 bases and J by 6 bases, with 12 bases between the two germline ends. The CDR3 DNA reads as TGTGCCAGCAGTTACGTAAGGGGCAGGGATACGCAGTATTTT. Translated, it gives CASSYVRGRDTQYF.

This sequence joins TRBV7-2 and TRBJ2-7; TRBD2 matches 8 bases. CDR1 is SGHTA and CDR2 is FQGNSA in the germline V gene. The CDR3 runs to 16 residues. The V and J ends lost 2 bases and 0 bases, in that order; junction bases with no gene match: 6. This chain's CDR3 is CASSLKAGVSSYEQYF. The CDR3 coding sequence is TGTGCCAGCAGCTTAAAAGCGGGGGTGTCCTCCTACGAGCAGTACTTC.

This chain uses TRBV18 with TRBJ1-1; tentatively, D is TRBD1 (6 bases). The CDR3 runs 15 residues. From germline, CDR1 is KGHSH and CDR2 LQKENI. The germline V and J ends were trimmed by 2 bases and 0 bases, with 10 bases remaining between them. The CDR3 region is CASSPLDSLNTEAFF. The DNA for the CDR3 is TGTGCCAGCTCACCATTGGACAGTTTGAACACTGAAGCTTTCTTT.

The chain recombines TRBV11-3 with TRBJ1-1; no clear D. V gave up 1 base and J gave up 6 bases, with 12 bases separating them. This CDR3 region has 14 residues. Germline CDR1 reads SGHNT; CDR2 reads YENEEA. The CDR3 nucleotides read TGTGCCAGCAGCTTAGTTTCCGAAAGCGCTGAAGCTTTCTTT. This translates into CASSLVSESAEAFF.